This record covers a single T cell receptor (delta chain). TCRdb shows a much larger clone's protein in place of this DNA's translation, and the two differ at residue 8, likely through a read error; the protein shown is translated from the DNA. TCRdb reran clone calling via CATT on the RT-PCR reads. This repertoire shows fewer than 1,500 delta-chain clones, around 2.4% found once; its top ten account for approximately 43%. The length of the CDR3 is 21 residues. Trimming took 0 bases from V and 0 from J; bases not matched to a gene: 21. Looked up from germline, CDR1 is GEAIGNYY and CDR2 is EKD. This sample was taken from a study of gamma-delta T cells after stem cell transplantation.

This chain links TRDV2 with TRDJ1; 7 bases line up with TRDD3. Sample: gamma-delta T cells. The origin of this receptor is a human donor. It is not recorded whose cells these are; they may come from a transplant donor. Here the CDR3 reads CACDTVGLTGAGSEYTDKLIF. CDR3 sequence (DNA): TGTGCCTGTGACACCGTGGGCCTTACTGGGGCCGGTTCCGAGTACACCGATAAACTCATCTTT.